This T cell receptor (beta chain) was sequenced during a study of shared clonotypes between healthy human individuals. Findings of the study overall: The naive CD4 repertoires of a few donors were compared, and about 5% of clonotypes were shared. Limitation of the genetic and exposure-history diversity represented came from the few donors. Memory subsets generally showed lower estimated richness than naive subsets.

In the case of this clone: What it recognizes is unknown.

This table comes from immunoSEQ multiplex PCR, and its TCRdb copy is limited to in-frame clones, with some not included. The table records 2 million to 2.5 million clones, approximately 94% of them present only once. The germline V and J ends were trimmed by 3 bases and 1 base, with 13 bases remaining between them. The CDR3 runs 16 residues. CDR1 and CDR2 (germline): MNHEY, SMNVEV (reference sequence). Naivety among CD8 cells was defined by CD45RO negativity and positive CCR7 selection, thereby excluding terminally differentiated effector memory CD45RA+ cells. All donors were healthy HIV-negative adults lacking recent acute infections or vaccinations.

The sequence derives from a man between 18 and 29 years old in good health. Sequenced material: naive CD8+ T cells sorted from blood. The rearrangement uses TRBV27 and TRBJ1-5; unclear D gene. The CDR3 nucleotides read TGTGCCAGCAGTTTTACATCCGCCCTAAGCAATCAGCCCCAGCATTTT. Translating gives CASSFTSALSNQPQHF.